The 22 T cell receptor beta chains in this list originate from one sample, sequenced in a study of Graves' ophthalmopathy and Graves' hyperthyroidism. The authors amplified TCR beta CDR3 regions, and they did so from RNA transcripts for repertoire sequencing. Following a first-round RT-PCR that used HTBI primers, a second-round multiplex PCR was carried out. TCRdb re-derived calls from the multiplex PCR reads in MiXCR, one entry per CDR3 protein. The table shows over 500,000 distinct CDR3 sequences, with 20% to 25% occurring only once. Sequencing was done on a sample of peripheral blood. The receptors shown here come from a woman in her late teens or twenties with stable Graves' hyperthyroidism. Some clones in this sample may be carry-over from other donors' samples.

The V call is TRBV6-1, the J call TRBJ1-2; tentative D call: TRBD1 (6 bases). Between the trimmed V and J ends, which lost 6 bases and 0 bases, there was a span of 14 bases. The CDR3 spans 15 residues. Germline loops: CDR1 MNHNS, CDR2 SASEGT. This CDR3 is CASRGWTDSNYGYTF. The CDR3 nucleotides read TGTGCCAGCAGAGGATGGACAGACTCTAACTATGGCTACACCTTC.

Ten or more counts support this clonotype. V and J are TRBV7-8 and TRBJ2-7; the D call may be TRBD1 or TRBD2 (5 bases each). The V gene lost 4 bases and the J gene lost 2 bases, with 15 bases spanning the gap. The CDR3 consists of 15 residues. Germline lookup yields CDR1 SGHVS and CDR2 FQNEAQ. Written as DNA, the CDR3 is TGTGCCAGCAGCTCCCTTCGGGGCAGGCCCTACGAGCAGTACTTC. Its protein product is CASSSLRGRPYEQYF.

The chain joins TRBV7-8 to TRBJ2-2; the D is unclear. The CDR3 has 14 amino acids. CDR1 and CDR2 (germline): SGHVS, FQNEAQ. The germline V and J ends were trimmed by 3 bases and 5 bases, with 10 bases remaining between them. This chain's CDR3 is CASSFLFQTGELFF. The CDR3, as DNA: TGTGCCAGCAGCTTCCTGTTCCAAACCGGGGAGCTGTTTTTT.

The chain couples TRBV6-1 to TRBJ2-7; TRBD2 matches 12 bases. The CDR3 is 13 residues long. Germline V CDR1 and CDR2: MNHNS, SASEGT. The ends lost 8 bases at V and 5 bases at J; junction bases unmatched: 4. The CDR3 nucleotides are TGTGCCAGCCGGCTAGCGGGAGGGCACGAGCAGTACTTC. Amino acids: CASRLAGGHEQYF.

The chain couples TRBV28 to TRBJ2-7, with TRBD2 matching over 7 bases. Germline V gene lookup returns CDR1 MDHEN and CDR2 SYDVKM. The ends lost 5 bases at V and 3 bases at J; junction bases unmatched: 13. This CDR3 has 16 residues. The CDR3 here is CASSTSHGTNSYEQYF. The CDR3 DNA reads as TGTGCCAGCAGTACTAGCCATGGGACTAATAGCTACGAGCAGTACTTC.

This clonotype has at least ten counts. The chain carries TRBV28 and TRBJ2-7; TRBD1 aligns across 9 bases. The V and J ends lost 7 bases and 0 bases, in that order; junction bases with no gene match: 10. The CDR3 consists of 16 residues. The germline V gene encodes CDR1 MDHEN and CDR2 SYDVKM. CDR3 protein: CASTEQGARNSYEQYF. DNA of the CDR3: TGTGCCAGCACCGAACAGGGGGCGAGAAACTCCTACGAGCAGTACTTC.

This clonotype was observed many times. The J gene is TRBJ1-5, the V gene TRBV20-1, with a weak D call TRBD1 (5 bases). V lost 4 bases and J lost 7, with 11 bases in between. Germline values: CDR1 DFQATT, CDR2 SNEGSKA (reference sequence). CDR3 length: 12 amino acids. In DNA, the CDR3 is TGCAGTGCTACCGACAGCAGGCAGCCCCAGCATTTT. Protein sequence: CSATDSRQPQHF.

This rearrangement joins TRBV9 to TRBJ1-3, with D possibly being TRBD1 (6 bases). V lost 3 bases and J 0 bases, leaving 19 bases between the germline ends. The CDR3 is 18 residues long. Germline loops: CDR1 SGDLS, CDR2 YYNGEE. In DNA form, the CDR3 reads TGTGCCAGCAGCGCGGGGCTTCGGGACACTTTCTCTGGAAACACCATATATTTT. As protein: CASSAGLRDTFSGNTIYF.

This clonotype was seen ten or more times. The V call is TRBV12-3 or TRBV12-4, the J call TRBJ1-2; weak D call: TRBD1 (5 bases). V lost 6 bases and J lost 3, with 14 bases in between. The CDR3 is made up of 14 amino acids. The CDR3 nucleotides are TGTGCCAGCAGATTCCAGGGTGGAGACTATGGCTACACCTTC. Translated, it gives CASRFQGGDYGYTF.

The chain recombines TRBV11-2 with TRBJ1-1; D might be TRBD1 (5 bases). There are 14 residues in the CDR3. V was trimmed by 1 base and J by 4 bases, leaving 10 bases between them. CDR1 and CDR2 from the germline V gene are SGHAT and FQNNGV. The CDR3 here is CASSLGWDGTEAFF. CDR3 DNA sequence: TGTGCCAGCAGCTTAGGTTGGGACGGCACTGAAGCTTTCTTT. The full variable domain, with the rest looked up from reference TRBV11-2 and TRBJ1-1, is EAGVAQSPRYKIIEKRQSVAFWCNPISGHATLYWYQQILGQGPKLLIQFQNNGVVDDSQLPKDRFSAERLKGVDSTLKIQPAKLEDSAVYLCASSLGWDGTEAFFGQGTRLTVV.

This clonotype was seen a few times. V gene TRBV27 combines with J gene TRBJ2-7; TRBD2 agrees at 8 bases. Germline V gene lookup returns CDR1 MNHEY and CDR2 SMNVEV (reference sequence). There are 15 residues in the CDR3. Trimming cost V 5 bases and J 0 bases; bases outside gene matches: 6. CDR3 residues: CASSLPGGSSYEQYF. As DNA, the CDR3 is TGTGCCAGCAGTCTCCCGGGGGGGAGCTCCTACGAGCAGTACTTC.

This clonotype was observed many times. This clone may be a read error of a much larger clone one base away. V and J are TRBV10-2 and TRBJ1-1; D is unresolved. This CDR3 region has 13 residues. Trimming took off 0 bases at V and 3 bases at J, with 5 bases between the two ends. CDR1 and CDR2 (germline): WSHSY, SAAADI. CDR3 region: CASSESADTEAFF. CDR3 nucleotides: TGCGCCAGCAGTGAGTCAGCGGACACTGAAGCTTTCTTT.

V and J are TRBV6-5 and TRBJ1-2, with 7 nucleotides matching TRBD1. V dropped 0 bases and J dropped 7; count of bases not matched to a gene: 8. This CDR3 has 15 residues. From germline, CDR1 is MNHEY and CDR2 SVGAGI. CDR3 bases: TGTGCCAGCAGTTACTCAGGGGGCGGAAGATCTGGCTACACCTTC. This sequence encodes CASSYSGGGRSGYTF.

This clonotype was counted only a few times. The chain couples TRBV3-1 to TRBJ1-6; D remains unclear. The V gene's germline CDR1 is LGHDT and CDR2 YNNKEL (reference sequence). The CDR3 contains 18 residues. Trimming took 1 base from V and 1 from J, leaving 14 bases between them. CDR3 nucleotide sequence: TGTGCCAGCAGCCAAGGGGCGAGCCCTCGGTCCTATAATTCACCCCTCCACTTT. This sequence encodes CASSQGASPRSYNSPLHF.

In this sample, this clonotype turned up many times. This chain links TRBV28 with TRBJ1-5, with 8 bases fitting TRBD1. V lost 3 bases to trimming and J lost 6 bases; unmatched junction nucleotides: 7. The germline V gene encodes CDR1 MDHEN and CDR2 SYDVKM. The length of the CDR3 is 15 residues. CDR3 amino acids: CASSFSRGHGQPQHF. The CDR3 coding sequence is TGTGCCAGCAGTTTTTCCAGGGGGCACGGTCAGCCCCAGCATTTT. Filled out from reference TRBV28 and TRBJ1-5, the complete variable domain reads DVKVTQSSRYLVKRTGEKVFLECVQDMDHENMFWYRQDPGLGLRLIYFSYDVKMKEKGDIPEGYSVSREKKERFSLILESASTNQTSMYLCASSFSRGHGQPQHFGDGTRLSIL.

In its sample, this clonotype was seen many times. The chain employs TRBV20-1 and TRBJ2-7; the match to TRBD1 covers 10 bases. CDR3 size: 13 residues. Germline CDR1 DFQATT, CDR2 SNEGSKA (reference sequence). V was pared by 7 bases and J by 4 bases, with 7 bases of the junction left unmatched. CDR3: CSVRDRGKYEQYF. The CDR3 nucleotides are TGCAGTGTTAGGGACAGGGGAAAGTACGAGCAGTACTTC.

V is TRBV10-3 and J is TRBJ2-7, with D perhaps being TRBD1 or TRBD2 (5 bases each). V was clipped by 3 bases and J by 5 bases, with 23 bases between them. Germline CDR1 and CDR2: ENHRY and SYGVKD. The CDR3 extends over 17 amino acids. DNA for the CDR3: TGTGCCATCAGTGACCCAGGGTGGGCAGGGAGTGGGAACGAGCAGTACTTC. Translation: CAISDPGWAGSGNEQYF.

This chain joins TRBV30 and TRBJ1-1; unclear D gene. V was shortened by 1 base and J by 1 base, with 7 bases between the two germline ends. CDR1 GTSNPN and CDR2 SVGIG come from the germline V gene (reference sequence). The CDR3 contains 13 residues. CDR3 DNA: TGTGCCTGGAGTGACCGTTGGAACACTGAAGCTTTCTTT. It codes for CAWSDRWNTEAFF. The variable domain in full, completed from reference TRBV30 and TRBJ1-1, reads SQTIHQWPATLVQPVGSPLSLECTVEGTSNPNLYWYRQAAGRGLQLLFYSVGIGQISSEVPQNLSASRPQDRQFILSSKKLLLSDSGFYLCAWSDRWNTEAFFGQGTRLTVV.

This clonotype was picked up a small number of times. This rearrangement joins TRBV13 to TRBJ2-5, with 7 bases that match TRBD2. The CDR3 consists of 16 residues. Trimming took 5 bases from V and 4 from J; bases not matched to a gene: 13. Per germline, CDR1 PRHDT and CDR2 FYEKMQ (reference sequence). The CDR3 DNA reads as TGTGCCAGCAGCCCAGCGGGGAAAAGTCTTCGAGAGACCCAGTACTTC. Residues: CASSPAGKSLRETQYF.

This clonotype has ten or more counts. Here the CDR3 reads CATSRVFVSLAEAFF. The CDR3 DNA is TGTGCCACCAGCAGAGTTTTTGTAAGTTTAGCTGAAGCTTTCTTT. The V and J genes are TRBV15 and TRBJ1-1; no clear D. Looked up from germline, CDR1 is LNHNV and CDR2 is YYDKDF (reference sequence). The CDR3 loop spans 15 amino acids. V was cut by 1 base and J by 6 bases, with 15 bases left in between.

This clonotype came up many times. The chain is built from TRBV9 and TRBJ1-2; D remains ambiguous. The V gene lost 0 bases and the J gene lost 8 bases, with 17 bases spanning the gap. Germline assignment: CDR1 SGDLS and CDR2 YYNGEE. The CDR3 sequence is 15 residues long. CDR3 sequence: CASSVALGSYGGYTF. As DNA, the CDR3 is TGTGCCAGCAGCGTAGCTTTAGGCTCCTATGGGGGCTACACCTTC.

A few counts support this clonotype. This chain joins TRBV28 and TRBJ1-3, with 8 positions matching TRBD1. Germline V lookup: CDR1 MDHEN, CDR2 SYDVKM. The CDR3 totals 17 residues. The J segment lost 2 bases and the V segment lost 5 bases, leaving 11 bases of the junction unmatched. CDR3 loop: CASSTPADRVAGNTIYF. CDR3 nucleotide sequence: TGTGCCAGCAGTACCCCCGCGGACAGGGTCGCTGGAAACACCATATATTTT.